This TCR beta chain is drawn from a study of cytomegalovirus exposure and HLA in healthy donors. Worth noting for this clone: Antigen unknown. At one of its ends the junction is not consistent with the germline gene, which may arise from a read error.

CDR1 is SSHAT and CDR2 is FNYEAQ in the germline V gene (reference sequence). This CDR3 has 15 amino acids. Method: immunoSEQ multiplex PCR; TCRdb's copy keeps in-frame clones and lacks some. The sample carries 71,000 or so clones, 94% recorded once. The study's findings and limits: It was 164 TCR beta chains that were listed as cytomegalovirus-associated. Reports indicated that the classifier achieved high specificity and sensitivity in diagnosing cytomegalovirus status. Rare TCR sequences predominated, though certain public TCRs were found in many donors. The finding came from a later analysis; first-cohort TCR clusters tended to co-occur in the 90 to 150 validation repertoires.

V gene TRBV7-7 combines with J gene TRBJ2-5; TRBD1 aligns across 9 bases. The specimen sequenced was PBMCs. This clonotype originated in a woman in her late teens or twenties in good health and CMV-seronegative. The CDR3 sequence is CASSFAGTGSETQYF. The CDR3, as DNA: TGTGCTAGCAGCTTTGCCGGGACAGGGTCAGAGACCCAGTACTTC. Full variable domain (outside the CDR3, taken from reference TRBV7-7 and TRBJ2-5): GAGVSQSPRYKVTKRGQDVTLRCDPISSHATLYWYQQALGQGPEFLTYFNYEAQPDKSGLPSDRFSAERPEGSISTLTIQRTEQRDSAMYRCASSFAGTGSETQYFGPGTRLLVL.